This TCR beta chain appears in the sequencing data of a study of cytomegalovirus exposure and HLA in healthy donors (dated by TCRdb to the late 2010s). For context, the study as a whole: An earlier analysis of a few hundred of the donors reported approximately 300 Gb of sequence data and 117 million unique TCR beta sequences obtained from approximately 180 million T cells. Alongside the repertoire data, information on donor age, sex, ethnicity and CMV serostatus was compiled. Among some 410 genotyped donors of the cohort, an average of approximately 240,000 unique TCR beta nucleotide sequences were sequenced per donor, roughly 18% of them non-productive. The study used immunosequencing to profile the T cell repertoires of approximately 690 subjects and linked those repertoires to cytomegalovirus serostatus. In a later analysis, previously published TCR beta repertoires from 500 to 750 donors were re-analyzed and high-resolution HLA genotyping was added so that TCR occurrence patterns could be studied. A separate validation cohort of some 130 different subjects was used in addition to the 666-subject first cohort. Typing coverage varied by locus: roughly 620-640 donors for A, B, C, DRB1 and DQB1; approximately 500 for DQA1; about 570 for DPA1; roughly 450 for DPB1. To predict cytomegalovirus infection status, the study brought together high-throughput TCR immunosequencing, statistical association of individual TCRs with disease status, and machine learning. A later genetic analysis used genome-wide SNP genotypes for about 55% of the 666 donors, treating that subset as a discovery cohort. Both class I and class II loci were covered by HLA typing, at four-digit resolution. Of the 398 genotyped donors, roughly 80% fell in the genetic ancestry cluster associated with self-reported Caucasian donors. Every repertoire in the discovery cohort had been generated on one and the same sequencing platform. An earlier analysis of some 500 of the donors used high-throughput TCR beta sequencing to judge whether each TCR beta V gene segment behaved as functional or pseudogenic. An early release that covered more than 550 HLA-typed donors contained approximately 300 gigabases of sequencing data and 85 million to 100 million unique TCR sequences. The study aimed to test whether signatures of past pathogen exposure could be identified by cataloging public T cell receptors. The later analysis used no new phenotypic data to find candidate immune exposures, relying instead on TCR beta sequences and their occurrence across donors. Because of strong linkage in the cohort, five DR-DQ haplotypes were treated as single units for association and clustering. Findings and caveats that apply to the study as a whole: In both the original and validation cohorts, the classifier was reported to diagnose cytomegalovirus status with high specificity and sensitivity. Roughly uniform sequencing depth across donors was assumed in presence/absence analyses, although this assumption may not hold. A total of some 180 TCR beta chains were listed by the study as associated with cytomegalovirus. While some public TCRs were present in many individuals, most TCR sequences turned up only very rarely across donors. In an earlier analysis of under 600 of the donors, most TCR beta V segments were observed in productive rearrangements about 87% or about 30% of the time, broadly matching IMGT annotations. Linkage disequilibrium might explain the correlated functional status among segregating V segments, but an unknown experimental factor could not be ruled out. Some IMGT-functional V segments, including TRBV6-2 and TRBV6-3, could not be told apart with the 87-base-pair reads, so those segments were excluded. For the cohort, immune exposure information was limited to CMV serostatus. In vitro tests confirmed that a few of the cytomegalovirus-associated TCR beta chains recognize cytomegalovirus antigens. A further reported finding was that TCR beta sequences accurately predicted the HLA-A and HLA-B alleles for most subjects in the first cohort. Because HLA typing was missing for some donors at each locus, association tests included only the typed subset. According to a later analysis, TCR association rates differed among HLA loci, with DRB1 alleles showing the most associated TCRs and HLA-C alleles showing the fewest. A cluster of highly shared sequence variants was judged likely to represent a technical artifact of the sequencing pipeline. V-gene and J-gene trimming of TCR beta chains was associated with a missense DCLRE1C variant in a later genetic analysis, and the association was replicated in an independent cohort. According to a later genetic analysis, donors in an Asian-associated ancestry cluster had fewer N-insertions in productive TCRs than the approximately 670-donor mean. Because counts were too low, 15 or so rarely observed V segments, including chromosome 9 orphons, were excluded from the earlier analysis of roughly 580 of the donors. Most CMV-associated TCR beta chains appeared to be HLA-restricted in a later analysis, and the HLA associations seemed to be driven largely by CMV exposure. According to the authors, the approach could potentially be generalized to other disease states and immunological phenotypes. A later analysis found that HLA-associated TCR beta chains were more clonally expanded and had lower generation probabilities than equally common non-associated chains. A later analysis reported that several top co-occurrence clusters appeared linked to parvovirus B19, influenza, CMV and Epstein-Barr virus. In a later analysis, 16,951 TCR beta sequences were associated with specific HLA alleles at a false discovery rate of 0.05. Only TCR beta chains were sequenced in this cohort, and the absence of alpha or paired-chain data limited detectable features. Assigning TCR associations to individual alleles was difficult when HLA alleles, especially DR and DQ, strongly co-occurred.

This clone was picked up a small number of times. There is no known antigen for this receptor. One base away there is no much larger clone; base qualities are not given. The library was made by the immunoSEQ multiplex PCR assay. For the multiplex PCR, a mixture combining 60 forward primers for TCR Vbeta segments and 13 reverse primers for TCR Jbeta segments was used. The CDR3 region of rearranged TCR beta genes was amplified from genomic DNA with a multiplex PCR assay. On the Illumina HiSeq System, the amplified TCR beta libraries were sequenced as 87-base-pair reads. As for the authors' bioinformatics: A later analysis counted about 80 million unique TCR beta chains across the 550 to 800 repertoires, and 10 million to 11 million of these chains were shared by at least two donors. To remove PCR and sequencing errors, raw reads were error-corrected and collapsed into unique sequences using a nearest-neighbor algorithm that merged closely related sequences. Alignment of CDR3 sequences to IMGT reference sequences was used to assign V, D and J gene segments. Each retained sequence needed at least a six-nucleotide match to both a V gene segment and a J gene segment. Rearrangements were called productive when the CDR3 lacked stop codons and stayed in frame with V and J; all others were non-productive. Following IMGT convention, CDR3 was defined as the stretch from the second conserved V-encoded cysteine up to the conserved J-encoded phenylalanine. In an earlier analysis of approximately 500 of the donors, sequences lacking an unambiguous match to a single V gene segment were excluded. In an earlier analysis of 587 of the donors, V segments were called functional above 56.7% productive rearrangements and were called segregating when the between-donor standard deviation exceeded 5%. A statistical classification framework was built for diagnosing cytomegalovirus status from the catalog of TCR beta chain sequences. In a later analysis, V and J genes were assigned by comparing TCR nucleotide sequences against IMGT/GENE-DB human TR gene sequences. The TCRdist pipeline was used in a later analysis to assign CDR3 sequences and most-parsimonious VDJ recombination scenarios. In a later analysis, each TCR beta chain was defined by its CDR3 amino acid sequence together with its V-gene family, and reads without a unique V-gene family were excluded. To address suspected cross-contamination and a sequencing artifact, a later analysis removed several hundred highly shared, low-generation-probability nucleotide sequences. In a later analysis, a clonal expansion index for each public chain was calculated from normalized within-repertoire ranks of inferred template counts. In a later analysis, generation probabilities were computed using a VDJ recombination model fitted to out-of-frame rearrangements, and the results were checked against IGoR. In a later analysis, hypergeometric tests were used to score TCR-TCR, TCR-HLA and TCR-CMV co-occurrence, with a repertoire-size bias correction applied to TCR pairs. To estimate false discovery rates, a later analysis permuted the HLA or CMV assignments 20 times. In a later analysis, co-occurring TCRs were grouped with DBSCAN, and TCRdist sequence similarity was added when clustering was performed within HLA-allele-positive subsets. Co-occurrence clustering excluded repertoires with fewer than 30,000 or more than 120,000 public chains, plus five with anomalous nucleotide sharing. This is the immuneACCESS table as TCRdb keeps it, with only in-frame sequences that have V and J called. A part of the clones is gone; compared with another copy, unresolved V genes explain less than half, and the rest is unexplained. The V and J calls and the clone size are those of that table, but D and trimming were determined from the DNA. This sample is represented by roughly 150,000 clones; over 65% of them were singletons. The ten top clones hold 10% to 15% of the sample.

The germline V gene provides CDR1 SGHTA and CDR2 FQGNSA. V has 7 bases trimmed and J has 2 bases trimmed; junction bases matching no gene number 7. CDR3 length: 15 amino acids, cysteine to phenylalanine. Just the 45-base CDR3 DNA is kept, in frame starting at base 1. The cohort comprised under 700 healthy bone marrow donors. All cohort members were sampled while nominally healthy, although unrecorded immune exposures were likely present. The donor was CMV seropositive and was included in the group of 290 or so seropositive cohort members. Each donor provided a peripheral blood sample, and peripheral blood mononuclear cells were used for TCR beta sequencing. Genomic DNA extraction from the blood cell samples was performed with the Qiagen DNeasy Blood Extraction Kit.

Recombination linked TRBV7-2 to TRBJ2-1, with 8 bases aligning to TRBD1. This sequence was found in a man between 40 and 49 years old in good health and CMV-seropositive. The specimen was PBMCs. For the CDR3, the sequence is CASIQGAGAYNEQFF. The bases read TGTGCCAGCATCCAGGGGGCAGGGGCCTACAATGAGCAGTTCTTC.